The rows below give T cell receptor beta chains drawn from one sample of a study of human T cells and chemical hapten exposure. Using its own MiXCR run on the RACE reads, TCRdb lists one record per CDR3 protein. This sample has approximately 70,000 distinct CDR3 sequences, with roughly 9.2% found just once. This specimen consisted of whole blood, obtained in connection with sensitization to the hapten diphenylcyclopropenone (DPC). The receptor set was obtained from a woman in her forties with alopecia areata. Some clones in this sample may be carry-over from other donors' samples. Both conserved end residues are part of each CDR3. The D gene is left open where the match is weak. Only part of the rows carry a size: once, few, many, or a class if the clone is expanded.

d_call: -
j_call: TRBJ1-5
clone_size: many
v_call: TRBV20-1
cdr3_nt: TGCAGTGCCGGAAATAGCAATCAGCCCCAGCATTTT
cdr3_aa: CSAGNSNQPQHF

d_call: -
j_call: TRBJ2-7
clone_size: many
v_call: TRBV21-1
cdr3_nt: TGTGCCAGCAGCAAGTGGACAGGGGGCGCTTGGGCGTTATACGAGCAGTACTTC
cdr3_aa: CASSKWTGGAWALYEQYF

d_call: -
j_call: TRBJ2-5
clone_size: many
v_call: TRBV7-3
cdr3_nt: TGTGCCAGCAGCCCACAAGGGCAAGAGACCCAGTACTTC
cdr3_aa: CASSPQGQETQYF

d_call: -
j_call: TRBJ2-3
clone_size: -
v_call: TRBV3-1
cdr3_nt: TGTGCCAGCAGCCAAGACCAGGGGAGAACAGATACGCAGTATTTT
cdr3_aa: CASSQDQGRTDTQYF

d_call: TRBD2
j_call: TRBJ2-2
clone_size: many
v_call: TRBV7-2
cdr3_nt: TGTGCCAGCAGTTTTCTAGCGGGGCGCTCCACCGGGGAGCTGTTTTTT
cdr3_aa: CASSFLAGRSTGELFF

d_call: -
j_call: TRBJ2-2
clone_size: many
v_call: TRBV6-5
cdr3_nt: TGTGCCAGCAGTTACTCGAACAGGATAGTGACCGGGGAGCTGTTTTTT
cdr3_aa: CASSYSNRIVTGELFF

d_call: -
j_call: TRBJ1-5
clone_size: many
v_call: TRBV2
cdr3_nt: TGTGCCAGCAGGGGACCCCGCAATCAGCCCCAGCATTTT
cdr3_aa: CASRGPRNQPQHF

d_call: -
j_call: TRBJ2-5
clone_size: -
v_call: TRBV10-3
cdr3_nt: TGTGCCATCAGTGAACAGGAGACCCAGTACTTC
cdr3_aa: CAISEQETQYF

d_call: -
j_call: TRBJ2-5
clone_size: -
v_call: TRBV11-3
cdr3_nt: TGTGCCAGCAGCTTGGGGGAAGGGACCCAGTACTTC
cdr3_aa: CASSLGEGTQYF

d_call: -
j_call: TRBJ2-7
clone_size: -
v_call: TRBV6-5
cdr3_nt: TGTGCCAGCAGTTACGCCCAATACGGTTTCTACGAGCAGTACTTC
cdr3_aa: CASSYAQYGFYEQYF

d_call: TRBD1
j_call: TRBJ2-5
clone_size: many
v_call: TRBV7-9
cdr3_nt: TGTGCCAGCAGCTTAGGGGACAGGGACCAAGAGACCCAGTACTTC
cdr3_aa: CASSLGDRDQETQYF

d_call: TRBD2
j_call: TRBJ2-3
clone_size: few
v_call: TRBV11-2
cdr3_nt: TGTGCCAGCAGCTTAAGAACTAGCGGGGGGCCAGATACGCAGTATTTT
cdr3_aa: CASSLRTSGGPDTQYF

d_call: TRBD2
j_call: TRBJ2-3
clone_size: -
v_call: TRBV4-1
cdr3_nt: TGCGCCAGCAGCCAAGTACGACTAGCTGAAACAGATACGCAGTATTTT
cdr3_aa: CASSQVRLAETDTQYF

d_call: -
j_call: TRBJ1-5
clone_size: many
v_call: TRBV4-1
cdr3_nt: TGCGCCAGCAGCCCGGGACACTCCAATCAGCCCCAGCATTTT
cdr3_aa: CASSPGHSNQPQHF

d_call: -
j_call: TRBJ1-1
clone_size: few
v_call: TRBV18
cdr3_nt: TGTGCCAGCTCACCAGAGACCGGCAGCAAGGGTCGTAGGGCTGAAGCTTTCTTT
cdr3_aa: CASSPETGSKGRRAEAFF

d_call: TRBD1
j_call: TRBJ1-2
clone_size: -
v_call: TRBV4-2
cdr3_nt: TGTGCCAGCAGCAAAGGAGACAGGGATATAGGCTATGGCTACACCTTC
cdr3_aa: CASSKGDRDIGYGYTF

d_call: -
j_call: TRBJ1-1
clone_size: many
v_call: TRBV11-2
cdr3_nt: TGTGCCAGCAGCCGGATACCTGTGGGGGACTTGAACACTGAAGCTTTCTTT
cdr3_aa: CASSRIPVGDLNTEAFF

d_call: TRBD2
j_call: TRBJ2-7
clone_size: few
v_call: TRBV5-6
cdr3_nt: TGTGCCAGCAGCCCGACTTTCGGGACTAGCGAGACAACCTACGAGCAGTACTTC
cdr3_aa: CASSPTFGTSETTYEQYF

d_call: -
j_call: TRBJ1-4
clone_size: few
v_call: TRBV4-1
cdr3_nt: TGCGCCAGCAGCCTGGGATGGGGGGATGAAAAACTGTTTTTT
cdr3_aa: CASSLGWGDEKLFF

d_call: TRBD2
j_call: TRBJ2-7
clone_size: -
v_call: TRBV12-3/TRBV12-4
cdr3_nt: TGTGCCAGCAGTTTTCTAGCGGGGGTGTACGAGCAGTACTTC
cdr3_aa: CASSFLAGVYEQYF

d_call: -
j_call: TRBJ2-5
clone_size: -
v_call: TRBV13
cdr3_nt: TGTGCCAGCAGCTTGGGGCCTTCAGAGACCCAGTACTTC
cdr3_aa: CASSLGPSETQYF

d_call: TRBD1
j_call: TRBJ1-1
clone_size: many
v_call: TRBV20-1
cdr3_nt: TGCAGTGCTAGAGATAGACAGGGGATGCCTGAAGCTTTCTTT
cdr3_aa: CSARDRQGMPEAFF

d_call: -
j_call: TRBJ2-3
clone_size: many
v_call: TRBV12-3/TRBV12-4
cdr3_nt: TGTGCGTCGGCGGGGAATCCAGATACGCAGTATTTT
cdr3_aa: CASAGNPDTQYF

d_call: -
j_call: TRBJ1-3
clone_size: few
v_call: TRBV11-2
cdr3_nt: TGTGCCATTTCGCTCGGGTCGTCAGGAAACACCATATATTTT
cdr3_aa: CAISLGSSGNTIYF

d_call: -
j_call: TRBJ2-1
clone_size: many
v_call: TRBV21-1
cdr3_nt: TGTGCCAGCAGCAAAATTCCCGGGGGTACCTACAATGAGCAGTTCTTC
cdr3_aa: CASSKIPGGTYNEQFF

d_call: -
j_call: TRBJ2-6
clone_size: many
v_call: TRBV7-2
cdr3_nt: TGTGCCAGCAGCTTATCGGGGACTGGGGCCAACGTCCTGACTTTC
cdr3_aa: CASSLSGTGANVLTF

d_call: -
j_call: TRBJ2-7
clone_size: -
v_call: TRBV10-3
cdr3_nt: TGTGCCATCAGATCCGGGACGGCGCTCTCCTACGAGCAGTACTTC
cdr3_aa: CAIRSGTALSYEQYF

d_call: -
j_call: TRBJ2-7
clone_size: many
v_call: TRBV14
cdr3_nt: TGTGCCAGCAGCCAAGGGGCAGGGCCCTACGAGCAGTACTTC
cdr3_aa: CASSQGAGPYEQYF

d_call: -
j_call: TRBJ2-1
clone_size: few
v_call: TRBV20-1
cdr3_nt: TGCAGTGCTAGAGATCGCTTATTCGGGGAGCAGTTCTTC
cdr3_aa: CSARDRLFGEQFF

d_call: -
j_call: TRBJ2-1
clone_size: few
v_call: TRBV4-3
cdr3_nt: TGCGCCAGCAGCCAAGAATGGCAGTACAATGAGCAGTTCTTC
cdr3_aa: CASSQEWQYNEQFF

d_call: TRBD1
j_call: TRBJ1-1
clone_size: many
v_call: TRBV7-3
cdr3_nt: TGTGCCAGCAGGCGACAGGGCGACACTGAAGCTTTCTTT
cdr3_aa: CASRRQGDTEAFF

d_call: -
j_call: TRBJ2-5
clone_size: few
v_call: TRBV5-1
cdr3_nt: TGCGCCAGCAGCTTGGCCGTACAGAAAGAGACCCAGTACTTC
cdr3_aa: CASSLAVQKETQYF

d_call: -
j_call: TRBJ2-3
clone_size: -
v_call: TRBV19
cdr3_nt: TGTGCCAGTAGTACACAGGGTACAGATACGCAGTATTTT
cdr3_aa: CASSTQGTDTQYF

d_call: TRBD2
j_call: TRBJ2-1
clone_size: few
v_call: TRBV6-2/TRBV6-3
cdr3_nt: TGTGCCAGCAGTTCGTTTGGGCTAGCGGGGTACAATGAGCAGTTCTTC
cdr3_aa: CASSSFGLAGYNEQFF

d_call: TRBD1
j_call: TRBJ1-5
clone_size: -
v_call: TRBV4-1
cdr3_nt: TGCGCCAGCAGCCAAGATCCGCCGACGACAGGGGCCCAGCCCCAGCATTTT
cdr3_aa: CASSQDPPTTGAQPQHF

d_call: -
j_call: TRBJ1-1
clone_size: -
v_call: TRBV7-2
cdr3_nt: TGTGCCAGCAGGTTCGACAGGATGAACACTGAAGCTTTCTTT
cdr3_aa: CASRFDRMNTEAFF

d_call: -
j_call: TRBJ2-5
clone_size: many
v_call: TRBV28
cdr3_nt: TGTGCCAGCAGTTCGCTTATTAGGGTTCAAGAGACCCAGTACTTC
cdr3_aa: CASSSLIRVQETQYF

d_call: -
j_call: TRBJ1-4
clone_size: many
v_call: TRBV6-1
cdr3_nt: TGTGCCAGCAGTGAAGGTGGAGGGCCCGCGGAAAAACTGTTTTTT
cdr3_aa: CASSEGGGPAEKLFF

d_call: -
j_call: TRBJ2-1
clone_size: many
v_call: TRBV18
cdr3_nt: TGTGCCAGCTCACATTCGACAGGCACCTACAATGAGCAGTTCTTC
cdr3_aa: CASSHSTGTYNEQFF

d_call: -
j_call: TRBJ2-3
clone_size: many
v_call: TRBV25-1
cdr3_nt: TGTGCCAGCAGTGAAGGGGGGGGCACCCCAGATACGCAGTATTTT
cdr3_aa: CASSEGGGTPDTQYF

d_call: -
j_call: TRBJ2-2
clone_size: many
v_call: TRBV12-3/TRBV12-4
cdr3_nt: TGTGCCAGCAGTTTGCAAACAGGGCGGACCGGGGAGCTGTTTTTT
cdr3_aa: CASSLQTGRTGELFF

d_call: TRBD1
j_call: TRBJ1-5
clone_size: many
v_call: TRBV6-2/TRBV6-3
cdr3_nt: TGTGCCAGCAGCAGCGGACAGGGAGTTTACAATAGCAATCAGCCCCAGCATTTT
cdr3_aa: CASSSGQGVYNSNQPQHF

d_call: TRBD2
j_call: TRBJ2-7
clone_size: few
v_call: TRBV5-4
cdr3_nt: TGTGCCAGCAGCACGGTGGCGGGGGGGCCTCGGGAGCAGTACTTC
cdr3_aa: CASSTVAGGPREQYF

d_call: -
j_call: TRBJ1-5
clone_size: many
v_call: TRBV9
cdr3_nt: TGTGCCAGCAGCGTAGGAGGGCCGGATCCTCCCCAGCATTTT
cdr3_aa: CASSVGGPDPPQHF

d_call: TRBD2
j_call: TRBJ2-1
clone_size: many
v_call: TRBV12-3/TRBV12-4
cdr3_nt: TGTGCCAGCAGTTTAGTGATAGCGGGGGGCCTATACAATGAGCAGTTCTTC
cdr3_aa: CASSLVIAGGLYNEQFF

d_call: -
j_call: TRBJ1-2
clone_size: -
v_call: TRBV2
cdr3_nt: TGTGCCAGCAGATCCCCCCGATCCTCCTATGGCTACACCTTC
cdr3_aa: CASRSPRSSYGYTF

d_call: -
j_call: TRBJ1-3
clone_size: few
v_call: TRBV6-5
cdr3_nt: TGTGCCAGCCAACCAGACAGATCCTCTGGAAACACCATATATTTT
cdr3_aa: CASQPDRSSGNTIYF

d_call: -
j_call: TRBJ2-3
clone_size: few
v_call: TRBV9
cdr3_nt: TGTGCCAGCAGCTTCCGGGACGTCCCAGATACGCAGTATTTT
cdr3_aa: CASSFRDVPDTQYF

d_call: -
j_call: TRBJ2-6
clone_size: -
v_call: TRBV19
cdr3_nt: TGTGCCAGTAGTACAAGGTCCTCGAGCTCTGGGGCCAACGTCCTGACTTTC
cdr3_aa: CASSTRSSSSGANVLTF

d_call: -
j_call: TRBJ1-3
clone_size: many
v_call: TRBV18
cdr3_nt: TGTGCCAGCTCACCAACGAAGGGGATTGCGGACACCATATATTTT
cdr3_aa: CASSPTKGIADTIYF

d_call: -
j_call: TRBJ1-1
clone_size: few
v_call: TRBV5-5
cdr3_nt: TGTGCCAGCAGCCCCTCACGAGGGGACACTGAAGCTTTCTTT
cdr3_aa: CASSPSRGDTEAFF

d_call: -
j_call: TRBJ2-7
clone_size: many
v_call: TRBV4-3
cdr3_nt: TGCGCCAGCAGCTACCGACAGAGCTCCTACGAGCAGTACTTC
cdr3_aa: CASSYRQSSYEQYF

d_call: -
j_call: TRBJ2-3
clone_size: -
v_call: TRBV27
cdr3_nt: TGTGCCAGCAGTTTGGCTTATACAGATACGCAGTATTTT
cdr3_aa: CASSLAYTDTQYF

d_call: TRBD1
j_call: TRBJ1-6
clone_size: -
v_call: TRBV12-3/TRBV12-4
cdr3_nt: TGTGCCAGCAGTCCCCTAACAGGGGTACATAATTTACCCCTCCACTTT
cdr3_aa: CASSPLTGVHNLPLHF